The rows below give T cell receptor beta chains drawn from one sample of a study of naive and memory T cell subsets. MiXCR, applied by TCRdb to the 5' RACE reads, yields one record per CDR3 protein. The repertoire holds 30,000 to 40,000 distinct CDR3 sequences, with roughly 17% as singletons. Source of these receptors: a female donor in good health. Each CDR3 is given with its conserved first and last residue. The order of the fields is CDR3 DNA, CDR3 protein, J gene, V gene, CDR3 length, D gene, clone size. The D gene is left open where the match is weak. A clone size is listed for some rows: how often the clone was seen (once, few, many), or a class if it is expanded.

CDR3nt: TGCAGTGCTGCGGCGAACACTGAAGCTTTCTTT; CDR3aa: CSAAANTEAFF; j_gene: TRBJ1-1; v_gene: TRBV20-1; len: 11; d_gene: NA; abundance: few
CDR3nt: TGTGCCAGCAGTTATCTAAGGGACAGGGTATCTTACGAGCAGTACTTC; CDR3aa: CASSYLRDRVSYEQYF; j_gene: TRBJ2-7; v_gene: TRBV6-5; len: 16; d_gene: TRBD1; abundance: few
CDR3nt: TGTGCCAGCAGACCCCGGGACAGGGTTAGCTCCTATAATTCACCCCTCCACTTT; CDR3aa: CASRPRDRVSSYNSPLHF; j_gene: TRBJ1-6; v_gene: TRBV6-5; len: 18; d_gene: TRBD1; abundance: many
CDR3nt: TGCGCCAGCAGCTTGGGGATATTATTGACAGGGGCGGACACTGAAGCTTTCTTT; CDR3aa: CASSLGILLTGADTEAFF; j_gene: TRBJ1-1; v_gene: TRBV5-1; len: 18; d_gene: TRBD1; abundance: many
CDR3nt: TGCGCCAGCAGCCCCAGCGGGGGCCGCTACAATGAGCAGTTCTTC; CDR3aa: CASSPSGGRYNEQFF; j_gene: TRBJ2-1; v_gene: TRBV5-1; len: 15; d_gene: TRBD2; abundance: once
CDR3nt: TGCAGTGCTATTAAGGCGGTCGGGGAGCAGTACTTC; CDR3aa: CSAIKAVGEQYF; j_gene: TRBJ2-7; v_gene: TRBV20-1; len: 12; d_gene: NA; abundance: many
CDR3nt: TGTGCCAGCAGTTTATTCTCCGAGAACACTGAAGCTTTCTTT; CDR3aa: CASSLFSENTEAFF; j_gene: TRBJ1-1; v_gene: TRBV28; len: 14; d_gene: NA; abundance: many
CDR3nt: TGTGCCAGCAGCCCGGGGACGGACTATGGCTACACCTTC; CDR3aa: CASSPGTDYGYTF; j_gene: TRBJ1-2; v_gene: TRBV7-3; len: 13; d_gene: NA; abundance: many
CDR3nt: TGTGCCAGCTCACCAGAGACAGGGATTCAGCCCCAGCATTTT; CDR3aa: CASSPETGIQPQHF; j_gene: TRBJ1-5; v_gene: TRBV18; len: 14; d_gene: TRBD1; abundance: many
CDR3nt: TGCAGTGCTCCCGGCCCTAGCGGGGCCAGAACAGATACGCAGTATTTT; CDR3aa: CSAPGPSGARTDTQYF; j_gene: TRBJ2-3; v_gene: TRBV20-1; len: 16; d_gene: TRBD2; abundance: few
CDR3nt: TGTGCCAGCAGCCCGAGAGACGAGCAGTACTTC; CDR3aa: CASSPRDEQYF; j_gene: TRBJ2-7; v_gene: TRBV7-8; len: 11; d_gene: NA; abundance: NA
CDR3nt: TGCGCCAGCAGCTTGACCTATTTATCCATTCAGTACTTC; CDR3aa: CASSLTYLSIQYF; j_gene: TRBJ2-4; v_gene: TRBV5-1; len: 13; d_gene: NA; abundance: NA